The present T cell receptor beta chain was sequenced within a study of T-cell memory formation after mild COVID-19 (dated by TCRdb to the early 2020s). About the study as a whole: TCR sequence clusters from the two donors were found to be largely donor specific. In a couple of donors, T-cell clones that expanded and contracted after mild COVID-19 were tracked by sequencing TCRalpha and TCRbeta repertoires over time. Two young, previously healthy adult volunteers made up the cohort, one male and one female. Results and caveats for the whole study, not just this receptor: SARS-CoV-2 specificity was not confirmed for the second-wave clones peaking on day 37. Contracting CD4+ clones were located mainly in the CM and EM memory subsets, whereas CD8+ clones were found to be enriched in EMRA. Some responding clones were detected in pre-infection memory, which suggested that pre-existing cross-reactive memory T cells had joined the SARS-CoV-2 response. Only two mild cases were covered in the study, and larger cohorts including severe cases with pre-infection samples were considered necessary. Clones that contracted from day 15 to 85 showed balanced CD4/CD8 phenotypes, whereas a second wave of clones that expanded from day 15 to 37 leaned towards CD4+.

This clonotype was seen a handful of times. Its cognate antigen has yet to be identified. No base quality information exists; no much larger clone differs at one position. The germline V gene (reference sequence) supplies CDR1 GTSNPN and CDR2 SVGIG. V trim: 1 base; J trim: 1 base; unmatched bases: 6. The CDR3 spans 17 residues, from the cysteine through the phenylalanine. Only CDR3 DNA is held: 51 bases, read in frame from base 1. Ficoll-Paque density gradient centrifugation was used to isolate PBMCs. The sequencing machine was an Illumina NovaSeq 6000. TCRalpha and TCRbeta cDNA libraries were built by 5'RACE with constant-segment primers, adding sample barcodes and unique molecular identifiers. Trizol reagent was used to extract RNA from every sample. Amplification of the libraries took two PCR steps, and the second step added a second sample barcode plus Illumina TruSeq adapters. Sequencing of libraries was performed on an Illumina NovaSeq with 2 x 150 bp paired-end reads. From the authors' description of their analysis: Reads were demultiplexed and collapsed into UMI-guided consensus sequences with migec v1.2.7. Using mixcr v2.1.11, UMI consensuses were aligned to TRA and TRB V and J templates and then assembled into clonotypes. A clonotype was counted as expanded or contracted only when both edgeR and NoisET called the clonotype significant, with the noise models trained on biological replicates. For edgeR calls, the thresholds were a false discovery rate-adjusted p below 0.01 and a log2 fold-change of 1. As an exploratory analysis of dynamics, max-normalized trajectories of the 1000 most abundant clonotypes were examined by PCA with hierarchical clustering. The CD4 or CD8 phenotype of responding clones was assigned using the separately sequenced CD4+ and CD8+ repertoires. The public reads were reanalyzed by TCRdb: fastp trimming at Q25, MiXCR alignment, in-frame beta chains only. Each CDR3 protein appears once, grouped with its most common genes and DNA. The V and J calls come from TCRdb's annotation, not from the publication. The sample profile shows roughly 620,000 distinct CDR3 sequences; about 20% of them were found once. Jointly, the top ten make up 9.5% to 15% of the sample.

The sample taken for sequencing was PBMCs or a T cell subset sorted from them (not recorded which). The clonotype was recovered from an adult woman who had mild COVID-19 (a few samples of this study predate the infection). The sample titles of this study are shuffled in the database, so cell type and time point are left out; the donor was told from shared clones. The V and J segments used are TRBV30 and TRBJ2-7, with 14 central nucleotides matching TRBD2. The DNA reads as follows: TGTGCCTGGAGTGACCCTCGACTAGCGGGGGGGTCCTACGAGCAGTACTTC. It translates as CAWSDPRLAGGSYEQYF.